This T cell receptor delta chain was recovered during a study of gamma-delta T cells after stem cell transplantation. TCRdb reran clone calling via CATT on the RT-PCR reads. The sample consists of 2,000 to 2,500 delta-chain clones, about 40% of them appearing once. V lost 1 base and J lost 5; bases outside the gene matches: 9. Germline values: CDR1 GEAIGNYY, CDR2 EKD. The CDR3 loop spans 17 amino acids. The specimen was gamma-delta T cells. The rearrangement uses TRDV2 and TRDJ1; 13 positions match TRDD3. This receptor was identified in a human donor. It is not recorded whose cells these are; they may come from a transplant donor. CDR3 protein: CACDTVLGDTRWDKLIF. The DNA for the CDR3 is TGTGCCTGTGACACAGTACTGGGGGATACGCGATGGGATAAACTCATCTTT.